The rows below give T cell receptor beta chains drawn from one sample of a study of T-cell reconstitution after alpha-beta-depleted transplantation in children. TCRdb re-derived calls from the PCR reads in MiXCR, one entry per CDR3 protein. The data show about 280,000 distinct CDR3 sequences, with under 14% seen just once and less than 25% held by the top ten. The sample was peripheral blood, taken 180 days after TCRalphabeta/CD19-depleted stem cell transplant. The receptor set was obtained from a male patient between 2 and 15 years old who had a stem cell transplant for chronic granulomatous disease, so the T cells may come from the graft donor. Each CDR3 is given with its conserved first and last residue. Fields, in order: CDR3 DNA, CDR3 protein, D gene, V gene, J gene, clone size. D genes are given only for firm matches. Size is omitted from some rows. Given values are once, few, many or a class for expanded clones.

TGTGCCAGCAGCACGGGAGGAGAGGTCTACGAGCAGTACTTC	CASSTGGEVYEQYF	TRBD2	TRBV6-2/TRBV6-3	TRBJ2-7	.
TGTGCCAGCAGCCAGGGACAGGGTGGAGTGGAGACCCAGTACTTC	CASSQGQGGVETQYF	TRBD1	TRBV7-9	TRBJ2-5	many
TGCGCCAGCAGGAGCGGGAGTGTCCACGAGCAGTACTTC	CASRSGSVHEQYF	TRBD2	TRBV10-2	TRBJ2-7	many
TGTGCCAGCGGGACTCCTGGACAAGAGACCCAGTACTTC	CASGTPGQETQYF	.	TRBV7-6	TRBJ2-5	many
TGCGCCAGCAGCTTGGTACCCGAGAGCTCCTACGAGCAGTACTTC	CASSLVPESSYEQYF	.	TRBV5-1	TRBJ2-7	many
TGTGCCAGCAGCTTAGAGGGGGCACTGGACTCCTACAATGAGCAGTTCTTC	CASSLEGALDSYNEQFF	.	TRBV11-2	TRBJ2-1	many
TGCAGTGCTAGTGGGGCGGTCCACACAGATACGCAGTATTTT	CSASGAVHTDTQYF	.	TRBV20-1	TRBJ2-3	many
TGTGCCAGCAGCTTAGATCTTGCCAAAAACATTCAGTACTTC	CASSLDLAKNIQYF	.	TRBV7-9	TRBJ2-4	many
TGCGCCAGCAGCCAATCGGTTCTAGCGGGGGCTGCGGGAAACACCATATATTTT	CASSQSVLAGAAGNTIYF	.	TRBV4-3	TRBJ1-3	.
TGCGCCAGCAGCTTGGCGAACTGGCAGGGTGGCTACGAGCAGTACTTC	CASSLANWQGGYEQYF	.	TRBV5-1	TRBJ2-7	many
TGTGCCAGCCCCGGGGGGGGAGGATTGGGTGAGCAGTTCTTC	CASPGGGGLGEQFF	TRBD2	TRBV2	TRBJ2-1	many
TGTGCCAGCGGCCCGTGGGGTAGCGGGAGTGTCGAGACCCAGTACTTC	CASGPWGSGSVETQYF	TRBD2	TRBV12-3/TRBV12-4	TRBJ2-5	many
TGTGCCAGCAGCGGGAGTGGGTGGTCAGATACGCAGTATTTT	CASSGSGWSDTQYF	.	TRBV5-4	TRBJ2-3	many
TGTGCCAGCAGTTCCTCTCTAGCGGGAGGTTTCATTCAGTACTTC	CASSSSLAGGFIQYF	TRBD2	TRBV28	TRBJ2-4	many
TGCGCCTCAGAGGCAGGGAATGGCTACACCTTC	CASEAGNGYTF	.	TRBV5-1	TRBJ1-2	many
TGTGCCAGCAGCTTAAGGGACGCGAACACCGGGGAGCTGTTTTTT	CASSLRDANTGELFF	.	TRBV7-9	TRBJ2-2	.
TGTGCCAGCTGTTTAGGGAGTTTGACAGGGCCTAAGAACACCGGGGAGCTGTTTTTT	CASCLGSLTGPKNTGELFF	TRBD1	TRBV12-3/TRBV12-4	TRBJ2-2	.
TGTGCCAGCAGTTTACAGGGTTTTAGTTCACCCCTCCACTTT	CASSLQGFSSPLHF	.	TRBV28	TRBJ1-6	few
TGTGCCAGCAGCAACCGACAGGGCCCCAACACTGAAGCTTTCTTT	CASSNRQGPNTEAFF	TRBD1	TRBV7-2	TRBJ1-1	many
TGTGCCAGCAGCCAAGGGGGTGCCGGGACCCCCAGGGGCCCAGATACGCAGTATTTT	CASSQGGAGTPRGPDTQYF	.	TRBV4-2	TRBJ2-3	many
TGTGCCAGCAGCTGGGGACAGGACTCCTACGAGCAGTACTTC	CASSWGQDSYEQYF	TRBD1	TRBV7-9	TRBJ2-7	many
TGTGCCAGTAGTATTGGTGGTGACCCGAACTACAATGAGCAGTTCTTC	CASSIGGDPNYNEQFF	.	TRBV19	TRBJ2-1	.
TGTGCCAGTAGCGGGGGAGGGGTTGGGACCGGGGAGCTGTTTTTT	CASSGGGVGTGELFF	TRBD2	TRBV19	TRBJ2-2	.
TGTGCCAGCAGTGACGGACTAGCGGAATACTACGAGCAGTACTTC	CASSDGLAEYYEQYF	TRBD2	TRBV28	TRBJ2-7	many
TGTGCCAGCAGTTTAGTTCAGAATGAGCAGTTCTTC	CASSLVQNEQFF	.	TRBV12-3/TRBV12-4	TRBJ2-1	many
TGCAGCGCGCCCCGGGACAGGGTGGGTGAGCAGTTCTTC	CSAPRDRVGEQFF	TRBD1	TRBV29-1	TRBJ2-1	many
TGTGCCAGCAGCCTAAATCCCGGGACAGGGGCCTACAATGAGCAGTTCTTC	CASSLNPGTGAYNEQFF	TRBD1	TRBV13	TRBJ2-1	few
TGCAGCGTTGTTGTAGGGCGAGGCTACGAGCAGTACTTC	CSVVVGRGYEQYF	.	TRBV29-1	TRBJ2-7	many
TGTGCCACCAGCGGCCGGGACGGATTCTACGAGCAGTACTTC	CATSGRDGFYEQYF	.	TRBV15	TRBJ2-7	many
TGCGCCAGCAGCCCCGTCCAGGCGCGGCCCCAGCATTTT	CASSPVQARPQHF	.	TRBV4-1	TRBJ1-5	many
TGTGCCAGCAGCTTGGCCCTACTAGGCTACGAGCAGTACTTC	CASSLALLGYEQYF	.	TRBV5-5	TRBJ2-7	many
TGTGCCAGCAGCTTGACGTCACATCGGGAGACCCAGTACTTC	CASSLTSHRETQYF	.	TRBV5-4	TRBJ2-5	.